This is a list of T cell receptor beta chains from one sample in a study of molecular identifiers for immune sequencing clone quantification. TCRdb analysed the PCR reads with MiXCR anew, one entry per CDR3 protein. Of approximately 630,000 distinct CDR3 sequences in the sample, over 25% were seen once. The specimen was naive CD8+ T cells from blood, with Jurkat cell RNA spiked in. The receptors here all came from a human donor in good health. Some libraries in this study had Jurkat cell RNA spiked in. CDR3s include the opening cysteine and the closing phenylalanine or tryptophan. D genes are given only for firm matches. Clone size is not always given. Where it is, it says once, few, many or a class for expanded clones.

V gene: TRBV6-1
J gene: TRBJ2-5
D gene: .
clone size: .
CDR3 protein: CASSAQGWQEPQYF
CDR3 DNA: TGTGCCAGCAGTGCCCAGGGCTGGCAAGAGCCCCAGTACTTC

V gene: TRBV7-2
J gene: TRBJ2-1
D gene: TRBD2
clone size: .
CDR3 protein: CASSLSAGGVSYNEQFF
CDR3 DNA: TGTGCCAGCAGCTTATCAGCGGGAGGAGTCTCCTACAATGAGCAGTTCTTC

V gene: TRBV20-1
J gene: TRBJ2-1
D gene: TRBD1
clone size: .
CDR3 protein: CSARDPTDRGYYNEQFF
CDR3 DNA: TGCAGTGCTAGAGACCCCACGGACAGGGGTTATTACAATGAGCAGTTCTTC

V gene: TRBV30
J gene: TRBJ2-3
D gene: TRBD2
clone size: .
CDR3 protein: CAWSASEREWVTDTQYF
CDR3 DNA: TGTGCCTGGAGTGCGAGTGAGCGGGAGTGGGTCACAGATACGCAGTATTTT

V gene: TRBV27
J gene: TRBJ2-7
D gene: .
clone size: .
CDR3 protein: CASSFGDNYEQYF
CDR3 DNA: TGTGCCAGCAGTTTCGGAGACAACTACGAGCAGTACTTC

V gene: TRBV6-5
J gene: TRBJ1-4
D gene: TRBD1
clone size: many
CDR3 protein: CASSYSTGGTNEKLFF
CDR3 DNA: TGTGCCAGCAGTTACTCCACAGGGGGAACTAATGAAAAACTGTTTTTT

V gene: TRBV6-2/TRBV6-3
J gene: TRBJ2-7
D gene: TRBD1
clone size: .
CDR3 protein: CATNLRDRTYEQYF
CDR3 DNA: TGTGCCACGAATCTCCGGGACAGGACCTACGAGCAGTACTTC

V gene: TRBV27
J gene: TRBJ2-7
D gene: .
clone size: few
CDR3 protein: CATSHGTQEQYF
CDR3 DNA: TGTGCCACCTCCCACGGGACACAAGAGCAGTACTTC

V gene: TRBV20-1
J gene: TRBJ2-7
D gene: .
clone size: few
CDR3 protein: CSARSHESYEQYF
CDR3 DNA: TGCAGTGCTAGGTCGCATGAATCCTACGAGCAGTACTTC

V gene: TRBV2
J gene: TRBJ1-6
D gene: .
clone size: .
CDR3 protein: CASRKPMGNSPLHF
CDR3 DNA: TGTGCCAGCAGAAAACCTATGGGGAATTCACCCCTCCACTTT

V gene: TRBV30
J gene: TRBJ1-1
D gene: TRBD1
clone size: few
CDR3 protein: CAWSLTGPPAFF
CDR3 DNA: TGTGCCTGGAGTCTGACAGGGCCCCCAGCTTTCTTT

V gene: TRBV4-3
J gene: TRBJ1-5
D gene: .
clone size: many
CDR3 protein: CASSQDMTDNQPQHF
CDR3 DNA: TGCGCCAGCAGCCAAGACATGACAGACAATCAGCCCCAGCATTTT

V gene: TRBV6-2/TRBV6-3
J gene: TRBJ1-2
D gene: .
clone size: .
CDR3 protein: CASSSFIGYTF
CDR3 DNA: TGTGCCAGCAGTAGCTTTATCGGCTACACCTTC

V gene: TRBV6-2/TRBV6-3
J gene: TRBJ2-3
D gene: .
clone size: few
CDR3 protein: CASSSPPDRPTDTQYF
CDR3 DNA: TGTGCCAGCAGCTCCCCTCCCGACAGACCCACAGATACGCAGTATTTT

V gene: TRBV7-9
J gene: TRBJ1-1
D gene: TRBD1
clone size: many
CDR3 protein: CASSLGGTGETEAFF
CDR3 DNA: TGTGCCAGCAGCTTAGGCGGGACAGGGGAAACTGAAGCTTTCTTT

V gene: TRBV7-9
J gene: TRBJ1-4
D gene: .
clone size: .
CDR3 protein: CASSLAAGVEKLFF
CDR3 DNA: TGTGCCAGCAGCTTAGCGGCAGGGGTTGAAAAACTGTTTTTT

V gene: TRBV20-1
J gene: TRBJ2-1
D gene: TRBD2
clone size: .
CDR3 protein: CSAQLAASYDEQFF
CDR3 DNA: TGCAGTGCTCAACTAGCGGCCTCCTACGATGAGCAGTTCTTC

V gene: TRBV24-1
J gene: TRBJ2-1
D gene: .
clone size: .
CDR3 protein: CATSDWDGDNEQFF
CDR3 DNA: TGTGCCACCAGTGATTGGGACGGAGACAATGAGCAGTTCTTC

V gene: TRBV7-9
J gene: TRBJ2-3
D gene: TRBD2
clone size: .
CDR3 protein: CARRLGTSISDTQYF
CDR3 DNA: TGTGCCCGCCGCTTAGGGACTAGTATTTCCGATACGCAGTATTTT

V gene: TRBV19
J gene: TRBJ2-6
D gene: .
clone size: many
CDR3 protein: CASSIPNVLTF
CDR3 DNA: TGTGCCAGTAGTATCCCCAACGTCCTGACTTTC

V gene: TRBV16
J gene: TRBJ1-5
D gene: TRBD1
clone size: many
CDR3 protein: CASSQNDRGLKSQPQHF
CDR3 DNA: TGTGCCAGCAGCCAGAATGACAGGGGGCTAAAGAGTCAGCCCCAGCATTTT

V gene: TRBV4-3
J gene: TRBJ2-7
D gene: TRBD2
clone size: .
CDR3 protein: CASSRDSGRAYEQYF
CDR3 DNA: TGCGCCAGCAGCCGAGATTCCGGGAGGGCCTACGAGCAGTACTTC

V gene: TRBV4-3
J gene: TRBJ2-2
D gene: TRBD2
clone size: few
CDR3 protein: CASSRGTSGRILDTGELFF
CDR3 DNA: TGCGCCAGCAGCCGGGGGACTAGCGGGAGGATTTTGGACACCGGGGAGCTGTTTTTT

V gene: TRBV4-3
J gene: TRBJ1-2
D gene: .
clone size: .
CDR3 protein: CASSQGSTDDPKGYTF
CDR3 DNA: TGCGCCAGCAGCCAAGGGTCGACAGACGACCCTAAGGGCTACACCTTC

V gene: TRBV28
J gene: TRBJ2-1
D gene: TRBD2
clone size: .
CDR3 protein: CASSIHLAGVYVDEQFF
CDR3 DNA: TGTGCCAGCAGTATCCATTTAGCGGGGGTCTATGTGGATGAGCAGTTCTTC

V gene: TRBV25-1
J gene: TRBJ2-2
D gene: .
clone size: many
CDR3 protein: CASSVQSSGELFF
CDR3 DNA: TGTGCCAGCAGTGTACAGTCCTCCGGGGAGCTGTTTTTT

V gene: TRBV2
J gene: TRBJ2-7
D gene: TRBD1
clone size: few
CDR3 protein: CAIDYTGGYEQYF
CDR3 DNA: TGTGCCATCGACTATACAGGGGGCTACGAGCAGTACTTC

V gene: TRBV30
J gene: TRBJ2-7
D gene: TRBD2
clone size: .
CDR3 protein: CAWSPSPFRGGMTYEQYF
CDR3 DNA: TGTGCCTGGAGCCCCAGCCCATTCCGCGGGGGGATGACCTACGAGCAGTACTTC

V gene: TRBV25-1
J gene: TRBJ2-2
D gene: TRBD2
clone size: .
CDR3 protein: CASSSPLAGGRQGTGELFF
CDR3 DNA: TGTGCCAGCAGCTCCCCACTAGCGGGGGGGCGTCAGGGCACCGGGGAGCTGTTTTTT

V gene: TRBV3-1
J gene: TRBJ1-5
D gene: .
clone size: .
CDR3 protein: CASSPGLGAGQPQHF
CDR3 DNA: TGTGCCAGCAGCCCAGGGTTGGGGGCTGGTCAGCCCCAGCATTTT

V gene: TRBV5-1
J gene: TRBJ2-7
D gene: TRBD1
clone size: many
CDR3 protein: CASSLNGQGAWEQYF
CDR3 DNA: TGCGCCAGCAGCTTGAACGGACAGGGGGCGTGGGAGCAGTACTTC

V gene: TRBV5-1
J gene: TRBJ2-7
D gene: TRBD2
clone size: .
CDR3 protein: CASSLLAGATYEQYF
CDR3 DNA: TGCGCCAGCAGTTTGCTAGCGGGGGCCACCTACGAGCAGTACTTC

V gene: TRBV12-3/TRBV12-4
J gene: TRBJ2-3
D gene: TRBD2
clone size: .
CDR3 protein: CASSSLAGDETDTQYF
CDR3 DNA: TGTGCCAGCAGTTCTTTAGCGGGAGACGAAACAGATACGCAGTATTTT

V gene: TRBV7-8
J gene: TRBJ1-6
D gene: .
clone size: many
CDR3 protein: CASSSTSYNSPLHF
CDR3 DNA: TGTGCCAGCAGCTCCACATCCTATAATTCACCCCTCCACTTT

V gene: TRBV6-5
J gene: TRBJ2-7
D gene: TRBD2
clone size: .
CDR3 protein: CASSYVGTSREQYF
CDR3 DNA: TGTGCCAGCAGTTACGTGGGGACTAGCCGGGAGCAGTACTTC

V gene: TRBV7-9
J gene: TRBJ2-3
D gene: TRBD2
clone size: many
CDR3 protein: CASSVTGTSDTDTQYF
CDR3 DNA: TGTGCCAGCAGCGTGACCGGGACTAGCGACACAGATACGCAGTATTTT

V gene: TRBV3-1
J gene: TRBJ2-7
D gene: TRBD2
clone size: .
CDR3 protein: CASSQGLAAAYEQYF
CDR3 DNA: TGTGCCAGCAGCCAAGGACTAGCGGCGGCCTACGAGCAGTACTTC

V gene: TRBV30
J gene: TRBJ1-1
D gene: .
clone size: many
CDR3 protein: CAWNLQGTEAFF
CDR3 DNA: TGTGCCTGGAATCTCCAGGGCACTGAAGCTTTCTTT

V gene: TRBV5-1
J gene: TRBJ2-1
D gene: .
clone size: .
CDR3 protein: CASSLDQPIYNEQFF
CDR3 DNA: TGCGCCAGCAGCCTAGACCAGCCGATATACAATGAGCAGTTCTTC

V gene: TRBV6-2/TRBV6-3
J gene: TRBJ2-7
D gene: .
clone size: .
CDR3 protein: CAGSYVVSPYEQYF
CDR3 DNA: TGTGCCGGCAGTTACGTCGTCTCTCCCTACGAGCAGTACTTC

V gene: TRBV27
J gene: TRBJ2-6
D gene: TRBD1
clone size: many
CDR3 protein: CASRFGQGSGANVLTF
CDR3 DNA: TGTGCCAGCAGATTCGGACAGGGCTCTGGGGCCAACGTCCTGACTTTC